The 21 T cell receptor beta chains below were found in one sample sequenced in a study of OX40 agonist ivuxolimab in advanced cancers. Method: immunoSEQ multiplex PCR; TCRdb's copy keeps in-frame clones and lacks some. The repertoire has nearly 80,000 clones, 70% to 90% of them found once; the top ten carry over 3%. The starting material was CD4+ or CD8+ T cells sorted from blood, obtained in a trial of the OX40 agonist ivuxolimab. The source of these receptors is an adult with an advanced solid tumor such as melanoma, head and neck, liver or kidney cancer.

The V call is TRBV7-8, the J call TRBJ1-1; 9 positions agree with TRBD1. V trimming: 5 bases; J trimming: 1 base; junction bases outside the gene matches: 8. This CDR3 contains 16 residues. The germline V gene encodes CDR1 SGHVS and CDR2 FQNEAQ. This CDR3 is CASSPTGTGPNTEAFF. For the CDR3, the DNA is TGTGCCAGCAGCCCGACCGGGACAGGGCCGAACACTGAAGCTTTCTTT.

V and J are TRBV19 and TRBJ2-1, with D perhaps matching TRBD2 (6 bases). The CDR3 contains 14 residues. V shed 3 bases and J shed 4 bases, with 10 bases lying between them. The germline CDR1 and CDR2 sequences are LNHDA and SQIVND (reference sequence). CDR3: CASSIRELYNEQFF. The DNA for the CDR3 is TGTGCCAGTAGTATCCGGGAGTTGTACAATGAGCAGTTCTTC.

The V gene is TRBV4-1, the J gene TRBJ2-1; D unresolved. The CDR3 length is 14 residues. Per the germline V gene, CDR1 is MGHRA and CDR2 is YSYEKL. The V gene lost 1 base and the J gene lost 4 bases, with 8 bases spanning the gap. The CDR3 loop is CASSQGISYNEQFF. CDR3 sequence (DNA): TGCGCCAGCAGCCAAGGAATCAGTTACAATGAGCAGTTCTTC.

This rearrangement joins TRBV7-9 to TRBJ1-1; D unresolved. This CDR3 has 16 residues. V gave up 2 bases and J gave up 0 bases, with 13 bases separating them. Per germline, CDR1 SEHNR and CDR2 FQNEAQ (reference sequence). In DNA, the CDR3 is TGTGCCAGCAGCTTACCTCGGGTGCGACTGAACACTGAAGCTTTCTTT. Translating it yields CASSLPRVRLNTEAFF.

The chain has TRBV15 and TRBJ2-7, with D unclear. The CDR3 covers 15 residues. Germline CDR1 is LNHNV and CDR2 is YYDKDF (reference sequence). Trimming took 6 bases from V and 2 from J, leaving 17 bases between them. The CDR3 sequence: CATSPGAGSAYEQYF. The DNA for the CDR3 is TGTGCCACCAGTCCAGGAGCTGGGTCCGCCTACGAGCAGTACTTC. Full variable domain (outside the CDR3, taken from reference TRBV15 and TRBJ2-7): DAMVIQNPRYQVTQFGKPVTLSCSQTLNHNVMYWYQQKSSQAPKLLFHYYDKDFNNEADTPDNFQSRRPNTSFCFLDIRSPGLGDTAMYLCATSPGAGSAYEQYFGPGTRLTVT.

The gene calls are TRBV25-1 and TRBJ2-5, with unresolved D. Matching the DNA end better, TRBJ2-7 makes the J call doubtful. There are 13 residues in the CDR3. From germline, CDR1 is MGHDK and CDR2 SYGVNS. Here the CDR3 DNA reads TGTGCCAGCGAACCGAGGAGCTCCTACGAGCAGTACTTC. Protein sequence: CASEPRSSYEQYF.

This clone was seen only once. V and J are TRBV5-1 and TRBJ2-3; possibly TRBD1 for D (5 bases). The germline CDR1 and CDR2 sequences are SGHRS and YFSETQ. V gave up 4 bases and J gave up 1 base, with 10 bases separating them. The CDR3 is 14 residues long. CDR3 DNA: TGCGCCAGCAGCCCTGTACAGGGCACAGATACGCAGTATTTT. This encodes CASSPVQGTDTQYF.

The CDR3, as DNA: TGCGCCAGCAGCCACGCGGGGGAGGGAGATACGCAGTATTTT. Its protein is CASSHAGEGDTQYF. V usage is TRBV4-1 and J usage is TRBJ2-3; TRBD2 agrees at 7 bases. Germline lookup yields CDR1 MGHRA and CDR2 YSYEKL. This CDR3 comprises 14 residues. J lost 5 bases, V lost 3 bases, and 5 bases had no gene match.

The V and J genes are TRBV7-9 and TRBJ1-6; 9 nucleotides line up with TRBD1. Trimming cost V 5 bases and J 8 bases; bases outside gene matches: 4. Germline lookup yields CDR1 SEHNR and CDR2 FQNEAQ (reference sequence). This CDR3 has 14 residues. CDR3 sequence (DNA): TGTGCCAGCAGCCTTACAGGGGGCGATTCACCCCTCCACTTT. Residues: CASSLTGGDSPLHF.

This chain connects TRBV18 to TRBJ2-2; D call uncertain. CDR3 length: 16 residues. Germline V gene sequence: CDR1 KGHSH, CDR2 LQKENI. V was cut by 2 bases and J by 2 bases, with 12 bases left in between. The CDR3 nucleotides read TGTGCCAGCTCACCATCACGTATGCGAAACACCGGGGAGCTGTTTTTT. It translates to CASSPSRMRNTGELFF.

CDR3 loop: CASSREVSGANVLTF. The CDR3 nucleotides are TGTGCCAGTAGTAGAGAAGTTTCTGGGGCCAACGTCCTGACTTTC. The chain has TRBV19 and TRBJ2-6; D ambiguous. V was pared by 4 bases and J by 1 base, with 8 bases between. Germline assignment: CDR1 LNHDA and CDR2 SQIVND (reference sequence). The CDR3 length is 15 residues.

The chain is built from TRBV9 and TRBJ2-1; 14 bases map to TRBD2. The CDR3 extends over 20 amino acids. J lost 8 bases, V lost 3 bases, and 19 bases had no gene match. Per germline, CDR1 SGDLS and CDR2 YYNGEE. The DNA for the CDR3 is TGTGCCAGCAGCGCGGGTGCTGGTCAGCCGGGACTAGCGGGAGTCCATGAGCAGTTCTTC. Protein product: CASSAGAGQPGLAGVHEQFF.

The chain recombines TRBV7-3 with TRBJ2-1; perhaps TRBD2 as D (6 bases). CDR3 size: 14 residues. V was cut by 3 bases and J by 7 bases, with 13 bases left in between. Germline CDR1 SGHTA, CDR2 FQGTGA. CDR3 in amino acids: CASSFPLGGNEQFF. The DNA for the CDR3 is TGTGCCAGCAGCTTTCCTTTGGGAGGTAATGAGCAGTTCTTC.

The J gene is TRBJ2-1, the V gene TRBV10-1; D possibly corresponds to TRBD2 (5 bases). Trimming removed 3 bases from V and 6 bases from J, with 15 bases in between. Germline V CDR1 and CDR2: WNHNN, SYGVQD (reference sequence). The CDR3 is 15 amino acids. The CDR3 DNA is TGCGCCAGCAGTGAAGGACTCGAAAACTCCAATGAGCAGTTCTTC. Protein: CASSEGLENSNEQFF.

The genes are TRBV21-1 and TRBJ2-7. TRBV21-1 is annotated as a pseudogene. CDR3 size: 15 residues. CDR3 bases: TGTGCCAGCACCATAACCAAAAGGACCTCCTACGAGCAGTACTTC. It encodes CASTITKRTSYEQYF.

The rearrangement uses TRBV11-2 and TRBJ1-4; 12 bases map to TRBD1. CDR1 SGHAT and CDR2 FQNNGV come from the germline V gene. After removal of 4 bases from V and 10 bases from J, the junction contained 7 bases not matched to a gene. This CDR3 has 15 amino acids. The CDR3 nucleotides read TGTGCCAGCAGCTACCCCGGGACAGGGGGCGGAAAACTGTTTTTT. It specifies CASSYPGTGGGKLFF.

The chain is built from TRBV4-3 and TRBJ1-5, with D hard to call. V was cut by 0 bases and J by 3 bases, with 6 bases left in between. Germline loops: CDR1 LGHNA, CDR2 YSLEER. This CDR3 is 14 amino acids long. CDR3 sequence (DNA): TGCGCCAGCAGCCAAGATCGACTCAATCAGCCCCAGCATTTT. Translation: CASSQDRLNQPQHF.

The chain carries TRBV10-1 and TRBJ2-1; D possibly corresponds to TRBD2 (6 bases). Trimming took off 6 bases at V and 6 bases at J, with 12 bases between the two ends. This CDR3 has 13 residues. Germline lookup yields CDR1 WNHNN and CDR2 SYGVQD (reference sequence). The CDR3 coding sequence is TGCGCCAGCAGCTCCGGGACTGGCAATGAGCAGTTCTTC. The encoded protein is CASSSGTGNEQFF.

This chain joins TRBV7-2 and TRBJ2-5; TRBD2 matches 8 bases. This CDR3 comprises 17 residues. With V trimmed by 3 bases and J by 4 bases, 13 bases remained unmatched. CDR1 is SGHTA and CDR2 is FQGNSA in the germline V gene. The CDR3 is CASSLGTSHSIAETQYF. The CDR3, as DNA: TGTGCCAGCAGCTTGGGGACTAGTCATAGCATAGCAGAGACCCAGTACTTC.

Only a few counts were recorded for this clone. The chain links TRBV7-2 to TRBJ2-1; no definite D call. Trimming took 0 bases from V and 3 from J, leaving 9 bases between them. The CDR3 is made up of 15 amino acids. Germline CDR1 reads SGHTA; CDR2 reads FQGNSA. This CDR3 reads CASSLALGFYNEQFF. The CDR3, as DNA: TGTGCCAGCAGCTTAGCGCTCGGGTTCTACAATGAGCAGTTCTTC.

The CDR3 DNA sequence: TGTGCCTTAGGGGGTTACAATGAGCAGTTCTTC. Translating it yields CALGGYNEQFF. The chain uses TRBV30 and TRBJ2-1; D may be TRBD1 (6 bases). Trimming took 7 bases from V and 4 from J, leaving 8 bases between them. This CDR3 has 11 amino acids. CDR1 and CDR2 (germline): GTSNPN, SVGIG (reference sequence).